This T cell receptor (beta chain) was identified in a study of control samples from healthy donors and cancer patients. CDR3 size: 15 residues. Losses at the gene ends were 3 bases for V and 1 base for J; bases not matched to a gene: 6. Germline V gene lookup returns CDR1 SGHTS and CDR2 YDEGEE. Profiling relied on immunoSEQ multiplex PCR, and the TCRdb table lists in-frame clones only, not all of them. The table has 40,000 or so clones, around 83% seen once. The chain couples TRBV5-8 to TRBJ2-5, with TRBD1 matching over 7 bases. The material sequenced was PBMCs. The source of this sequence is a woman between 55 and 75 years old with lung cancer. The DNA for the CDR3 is TGTGCCAGCAGCTCGACTGGACAGGTCCAAGAGACCCAGTACTTC. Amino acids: CASSSTGQVQETQYF.